The rows below give T cell receptor beta chains drawn from one sample of a study of identical twins. TCRdb fed the 5' RACE reads into MiXCR, producing one record per CDR3 protein. The sample has around 280,000 distinct CDR3 sequences, more than 6.5% seen once. The data also belong to a second study, concerning yellow fever vaccine responses in identical twins.

The sequenced material came from memory (CD45RO+) T cells sorted from blood. Receptor source: a woman aged 18-29 years in good health. Each CDR3 is given with its conserved first and last residue. A D gene is named only where the DNA matches it firmly. Only part of the rows carry a size: once, few, many, or a class if the clone is expanded.

d_call	v_call	j_call	clone_size	cdr3_aa	cdr3_nt
TRBD1	TRBV12-3/TRBV12-4	TRBJ1-5	many	CASRDDRGPNQPQHF	TGTGCCAGCAGAGACGACAGGGGGCCTAATCAGCCCCAGCATTTT
TRBD2	TRBV6-6	TRBJ2-7	NA	CASSPSGNYEQYF	TGTGCCAGCAGCCCCAGCGGGAATTACGAGCAGTACTTC
NA	TRBV29-1	TRBJ2-5	few	CSVEDNGLWETQYF	TGCAGCGTTGAAGATAATGGGTTATGGGAGACCCAGTACTTC
NA	TRBV6-1	TRBJ2-1	few	CASRLERSYNEQFF	TGTGCCAGCAGACTTGAACGCAGCTACAATGAGCAGTTCTTC
TRBD1	TRBV11-3	TRBJ2-5	NA	CASSLFTGAQETQYF	TGTGCCAGCAGCTTATTTACAGGGGCTCAAGAGACCCAGTACTTC
NA	TRBV5-5	TRBJ1-2	many	CASSTDSYGYTF	TGTGCCAGCAGCACTGACAGTTATGGCTACACCTTC
NA	TRBV4-1	TRBJ2-4	many	CASSQSGGGTKNIQYF	TGCGCCAGCAGCCAATCGGGGGGCGGTACCAAAAACATTCAGTACTTC
NA	TRBV28	TRBJ1-3	many	CASSFPGVRSGNTIYF	TGTGCCAGCAGTTTTCCTGGGGTTAGGTCTGGAAACACCATATATTTT
NA	TRBV5-5	TRBJ1-5	few	CASSLEGRIQPQHF	TGTGCCAGCAGCTTGGAAGGGCGCATTCAGCCCCAGCATTTT
TRBD1	TRBV12-3/TRBV12-4	TRBJ2-4	few	CASSNGQGAGGSFGKNIQYF	TGTGCCAGCAGTAACGGACAGGGGGCGGGCGGGAGCTTTGGGAAAAACATTCAGTACTTC
NA	TRBV3-1	TRBJ2-1	many	CASSQEDRIMGNEQFF	TGTGCCAGCAGCCAAGAGGATAGAATCATGGGCAATGAGCAGTTCTTC
TRBD1	TRBV6-5	TRBJ1-2	few	CASRTGITDYTF	TGTGCCAGCAGGACAGGGATTACTGACTACACCTTC
NA	TRBV9	TRBJ1-1	few	CASSATTGTEAFF	TGTGCCAGCAGCGCAACGACGGGCACTGAAGCTTTCTTT
NA	TRBV9	TRBJ2-3	many	CASSSSVTDTQYF	TGTGCCAGCAGCTCCTCCGTCACAGATACGCAGTATTTT
TRBD2	TRBV11-2	TRBJ2-5	many	CASSLVPQSSGGVEETQYF	TGTGCCAGCAGCTTAGTCCCCCAGTCTAGCGGGGGGGTGGAAGAGACCCAGTACTTC
TRBD1	TRBV18	TRBJ2-5	NA	CASSPMGSRDRETQYF	TGTGCCAGCTCACCGATGGGCTCTAGGGACAGAGAGACCCAGTACTTC
TRBD2	TRBV27	TRBJ2-3	many	CASSLLAGGSPDTQYF	TGTGCCAGCAGTCTCTTAGCGGGAGGATCACCAGATACGCAGTATTTT
NA	TRBV12-3/TRBV12-4	TRBJ2-7	NA	CASSSPGEGVVYEQYF	TGTGCCAGCAGTTCCCCAGGGGAGGGGGTGGTCTACGAGCAGTACTTC
NA	TRBV18	TRBJ2-3	few	CASSHVMGETDTQYF	TGTGCCAGCTCACATGTTATGGGGGAGACAGATACGCAGTATTTT
NA	TRBV3-1	TRBJ2-6	few	CASSQEMARQFSGANVLTF	TGTGCCAGCAGCCAAGAAATGGCTCGCCAGTTCTCTGGGGCCAACGTCCTGACTTTC
TRBD2	TRBV7-2	TRBJ2-1	NA	CASSMGLGTDEQFF	TGTGCCAGCAGCATGGGACTAGGCACCGATGAGCAGTTCTTC
NA	TRBV29-1	TRBJ1-5	once	CRIVLDPGQPQHF	TGCAGAATTGTTTTGGACCCGGGGCAGCCCCAGCATTTT
NA	TRBV7-6	TRBJ1-1	many	CASSLEGTGQNTEAFF	TGTGCCAGCAGCTTAGAAGGTACGGGGCAGAACACTGAAGCTTTCTTT
TRBD2	TRBV6-2/TRBV6-3	TRBJ2-7	few	CASSYSSGPYEQYF	TGTGCCAGCAGTTATTCTAGCGGGCCGTACGAGCAGTACTTC
NA	TRBV12-3/TRBV12-4	TRBJ1-1	few	CASSADIFMNTEAFF	TGTGCCAGCAGTGCCGACATCTTCATGAACACTGAAGCTTTCTTT
TRBD2	TRBV5-4	TRBJ2-1	NA	CASRPGTSGGASYNEQFF	TGTGCCAGCAGACCCGGGACTAGCGGGGGGGCCTCCTACAATGAGCAGTTCTTC
TRBD2	TRBV20-1	TRBJ2-7	NA	CSATLGAGGHFEQYF	TGCAGTGCTACCCTAGGGGCGGGAGGACACTTCGAGCAGTACTTC
TRBD2	TRBV12-3/TRBV12-4	TRBJ2-3	many	CASSLGSGLVTDTQYF	TGTGCCAGCAGTTTAGGGTCGGGACTAGTCACAGATACGCAGTATTTT
TRBD1	TRBV27	TRBJ1-2	many	CASGTGGYGYTF	TGTGCCAGCGGGACAGGGGGCTATGGCTACACCTTC
TRBD2	TRBV20-1	TRBJ2-3	many	CSLLAGALKQDF	TGCAGTTTGTTAGCGGGGGCTCTTAAGCAGGATTTT
NA	TRBV2	TRBJ1-6	few	CASSRSRANSPLHF	TGTGCCAGCAGTAGGTCCCGAGCTAATTCACCCCTCCACTTT
TRBD2	TRBV14	TRBJ2-3	NA	CASSTGLAGDTDTQYF	TGTGCCAGCAGTACAGGACTAGCGGGAGACACAGATACGCAGTATTTT
TRBD2	TRBV5-1	TRBJ2-3	NA	CASSLSTSSGSTDTQYF	TGCGCCAGCAGCCTCTCTACCTCTAGCGGCAGCACAGATACGCAGTATTTT
NA	TRBV12-3/TRBV12-4	TRBJ1-1	many	CASRGRRSMNTEAFF	TGTGCCAGCAGGGGACGACGGAGCATGAACACTGAAGCTTTCTTT
NA	TRBV29-1	TRBJ2-3	many	CSVEAASLTDTQYF	TGCAGCGTTGAGGCAGCGAGTCTCACAGATACGCAGTATTTT
TRBD1	TRBV7-9	TRBJ1-6	many	CASSRQGVRSPLHF	TGTGCCAGCAGCCGACAGGGGGTGCGGTCACCCCTCCACTTT
NA	TRBV20-1	TRBJ1-1	many	CSATRDWEAFF	TGCAGTGCTACACGGGACTGGGAAGCTTTCTTT
TRBD1	TRBV18	TRBJ1-2	NA	CASSPAGTGGGGYTF	TGTGCCAGCTCACCAGCCGGGACAGGGGGCGGTGGCTACACCTTC
NA	TRBV27	TRBJ1-1	NA	CASSLRAGTKNTEAFF	TGTGCCAGCAGTTTAAGGGCCGGGACAAAGAACACTGAAGCTTTCTTT
NA	TRBV7-8	TRBJ2-2	many	CASRDPGNTGELFF	TGTGCCAGCAGGGACCCGGGGAACACCGGGGAGCTGTTTTTT
NA	TRBV24-1	TRBJ2-7	NA	CATSDVGEAGSYEQYF	TGTGCCACCAGTGACGTGGGTGAGGCGGGTTCCTACGAGCAGTACTTC
NA	TRBV3-1	TRBJ1-1	NA	CASSQGLWNTEAFF	TGTGCCAGCAGCCAAGGACTCTGGAACACTGAAGCTTTCTTT
NA	TRBV29-1	TRBJ2-1	many	CSGGGIEQFF	TGCAGCGGAGGGGGTATTGAGCAGTTCTTC
NA	TRBV2	TRBJ2-4	NA	CASSVLAKNIQYF	TGTGCCAGCAGTGTTCTAGCCAAAAACATTCAGTACTTC
NA	TRBV27	TRBJ1-2	many	CASSTQGGNYGYTF	TGTGCCAGCAGTACACAAGGGGGGAACTATGGCTACACCTTC
NA	TRBV3-1	TRBJ1-1	few	CATIYNTEAFF	TGTGCCACCATTTACAACACTGAAGCTTTCTTT
NA	TRBV7-2	TRBJ1-2	many	CASSFKAGEKGGYTF	TGTGCCAGCAGCTTTAAGGCAGGGGAAAAGGGTGGCTACACCTTC
NA	TRBV7-9	TRBJ1-6	many	CASSDPGSPLHF	TGTGCCAGCAGCGATCCGGGTTCACCCCTCCACTTT
TRBD2	TRBV11-3	TRBJ2-3	NA	CASSLGGSWTDTQYF	TGTGCCAGCAGCTTAGGCGGGAGCTGGACAGATACGCAGTATTTT
TRBD2	TRBV5-1	TRBJ2-3	many	CASSSGLAGTDTQYF	TGTGCCAGCAGCTCGGGACTAGCGGGCACAGATACGCAGTATTTT
NA	TRBV7-9	TRBJ1-1	few	CASSTDEAFF	TGTGCCAGCAGCACAGACGAAGCTTTCTTT
TRBD1	TRBV28	TRBJ2-4	many	CASSSRDSLAKNIQYF	TGTGCCAGCAGTTCCCGGGACAGTCTAGCCAAAAACATTCAGTACTTC
NA	TRBV15	TRBJ1-6	few	CATSSDRRANSPLHF	TGTGCCACCAGCAGCGATCGTAGAGCCAATTCACCCCTCCACTTT
NA	TRBV10-3	TRBJ1-2	many	CAISGMGDFGYSYGYTF	TGTGCCATCAGTGGAATGGGGGATTTCGGCTATAGCTATGGCTACACCTTC